This is a list of T cell receptor beta chains from one sample in a study of blood T cell repertoires in COVID-19. The method was immunoSEQ multiplex PCR; TCRdb's version includes in-frame clones alone and lacks a portion of them. The repertoire holds approximately 220,000 clones, with about nine tenths as singletons. The sample consisted of peripheral blood. All receptors come from a man aged 40-50 years with acute or convalescent COVID-19. CDR3s include the opening cysteine and the closing phenylalanine or tryptophan. Each record gives: clone size, D gene, J gene, V gene, CDR3 protein, CDR3 DNA. The D gene is left open where the match is weak. A clone size is listed for some rows: how often the clone was seen (once, few, many), or a class if it is expanded.

-,TRBD2,TRBJ2-5,TRBV5-4,CASSAGLAGAGQETQYF,TGTGCCAGCAGCGCCGGACTAGCGGGGGCAGGGCAAGAGACCCAGTACTTC
-,TRBD1,TRBJ2-7,TRBV6-5,CASSYLGTGWYF,TGTGCCAGCAGTTACCTCGGGACAGGGTGGTACTTC
-,TRBD1,TRBJ1-1,TRBV5-1,CASSSSGQGRTEAFF,TGCGCCAGCAGCTCCTCGGGACAGGGTCGCACTGAAGCTTTCTTT
-,TRBD1,TRBJ2-3,TRBV28,CASIRRDRGTDTQYF,TGTGCCAGCATCCGCCGGGACAGGGGGACAGATACGCAGTATTTT
-,-,TRBJ2-7,TRBV6-1,CASSEAGGGPYEQYF,TGTGCCAGCAGTGAAGCGGGTGGGGGCCCCTACGAGCAGTACTTC
-,-,TRBJ2-3,TRBV7-2,CASSPSGSSTDTQYF,TGTGCCAGCAGCCCCTCCGGGAGTAGCACAGATACGCAGTATTTT
-,TRBD1,TRBJ1-6,TRBV28,CASRPRQGRGYNSPLHF,TGTGCCAGCAGACCCCGACAGGGAAGAGGGTATAATTCACCCCTCCACTTT
-,TRBD1,TRBJ2-6,TRBV28,CASRTGLALDPGANVLTF,TGTGCCAGCAGGACAGGGTTGGCCCTGGACCCTGGGGCCAACGTCCTGACTTTC
few,TRBD1,TRBJ1-1,TRBV4-2,CASSQDYRGNTEAFF,TGTGCCAGCAGCCAAGATTACAGGGGCAACACTGAAGCTTTCTTT
-,TRBD2,TRBJ2-3,TRBV29-1,CSVGREPTDTQYF,TGCAGCGTTGGGCGGGAGCCCACAGATACGCAGTATTTT
-,-,TRBJ2-7,TRBV19,CASSWTDPGEQYF,TGTGCCAGTAGTTGGACTGATCCGGGGGAGCAGTACTTC
-,TRBD1,TRBJ1-2,TRBV19,CASSMDGTGDGYTF,TGTGCCAGTAGTATGGATGGGACAGGGGATGGCTACACCTTC
-,TRBD1,TRBJ1-5,TRBV28,CASSSSYYRGHINQPQHF,TGTGCCAGCAGTTCCTCCTATTACAGGGGGCATATTAATCAGCCCCAGCATTTT
-,-,TRBJ2-1,TRBV12-3/TRBV12-4,CASSFMEQFF,TGTGCCAGCAGTTTTATGGAGCAGTTCTTC
-,-,TRBJ2-1,TRBV11-2,CASSLTRGSHNEQFF,TGTGCCAGCAGCTTAACGCGGGGCTCCCACAATGAGCAGTTCTTC
-,-,TRBJ1-1,TRBV27,CASSLARGVNTEAFF,TGTGCCAGCAGTTTGGCCCGGGGGGTGAACACTGAAGCTTTCTTT